This TCR beta chain was identified during a study of T cell changes during pregnancy in multiple sclerosis (dated by TCRdb to about 2019). In the study overall: The study examined how the T cell repertoire changed over the course of pregnancy in women with multiple sclerosis.

As regards this clone: No cognate antigen has been identified for it. No base quality values were provided; no much bigger clone lies one nucleotide off.

The library was produced with the immunoSEQ multiplex PCR assay. Drawn from immuneACCESS, this table holds only the in-frame rearrangements with V and J called that TCRdb kept. Clones are partly lost; checked studies trace under half to an unresolved V gene and leave the rest unexplained. The sample includes approximately 23,000 clones, with about 90% observed a single time. More than 0.65% of the sample goes to the ten largest clones. Trimming removed 4 bases from V and 5 bases from J; the gene matches leave 9 bases unexplained. The CDR3 sequence holds 15 residues, the cysteine and phenylalanine included. The kept DNA is CDR3 alone, 45 bases in frame from the first base. The germline V gene specifies SGDLS as CDR1 and YYNGEE as CDR2.

In this chain, TRBV9 is recombined with TRBJ2-3, with TRBD1 identical over 8 junction bases. This sequence was found in a female donor in good health, enrolled as a control in a pregnancy study. The source was CD4+ T cells from peripheral blood mononuclear cells, collected in the third trimester of pregnancy. The CDR3 reads CASSSRTGKGDTQYF. The nucleotide sequence is given as TGTGCCAGCAGCTCCCGGACAGGGAAAGGAGATACGCAGTATTTT.